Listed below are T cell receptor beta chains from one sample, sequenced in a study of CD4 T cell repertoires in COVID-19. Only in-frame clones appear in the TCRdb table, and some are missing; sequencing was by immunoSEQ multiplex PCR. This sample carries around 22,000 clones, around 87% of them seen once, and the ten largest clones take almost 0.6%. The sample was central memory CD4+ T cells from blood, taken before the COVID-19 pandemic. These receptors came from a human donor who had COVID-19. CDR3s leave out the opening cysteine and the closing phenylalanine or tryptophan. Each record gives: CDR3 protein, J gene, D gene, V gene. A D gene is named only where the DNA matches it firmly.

CDR3aa: ASSLRGGEGYGYT
j_gene: TRBJ1-2
d_gene: NA
v_gene: TRBV5-6

CDR3aa: ASSGARAGGLEQY
j_gene: TRBJ2-7
d_gene: TRBD2
v_gene: TRBV19

CDR3aa: SATGEVYGYT
j_gene: TRBJ1-2
d_gene: TRBD1
v_gene: TRBV29-1

CDR3aa: ASSYRGYEQY
j_gene: TRBJ2-7
d_gene: TRBD1
v_gene: TRBV28

CDR3aa: ASSYIRREMNTEAF
j_gene: TRBJ1-1
d_gene: NA
v_gene: TRBV28

CDR3aa: ASSLGADFGGDGYT
j_gene: TRBJ1-2
d_gene: NA
v_gene: TRBV5-1

CDR3aa: ASSPQASTGGNEQF
j_gene: TRBJ2-1
d_gene: TRBD2
v_gene: TRBV5-1

CDR3aa: ASSAAGQGGERETQY
j_gene: TRBJ2-5
d_gene: TRBD1
v_gene: TRBV5-4

CDR3aa: ASIRGLANDEQY
j_gene: TRBJ2-7
d_gene: TRBD2
v_gene: TRBV6-1

CDR3aa: ASNPENTEAF
j_gene: TRBJ1-1
d_gene: NA
v_gene: TRBV6-1

CDR3aa: ASSLAGVITDTQY
j_gene: TRBJ2-3
d_gene: TRBD2
v_gene: TRBV9

CDR3aa: ASSDGGQVRIGCYEQY
j_gene: TRBJ2-7
d_gene: TRBD1
v_gene: TRBV6-4

CDR3aa: AWSVGSPGVDTQY
j_gene: TRBJ2-3
d_gene: NA
v_gene: TRBV30

CDR3aa: ASGYEQY
j_gene: TRBJ2-7
d_gene: NA
v_gene: TRBV7-9

CDR3aa: ASIPLRGPSGELF
j_gene: TRBJ2-2
d_gene: TRBD1
v_gene: TRBV11-2

CDR3aa: ASSPTGSGYT
j_gene: TRBJ1-2
d_gene: TRBD1
v_gene: TRBV7-9

CDR3aa: ASTGQSSEQY
j_gene: TRBJ2-7
d_gene: TRBD1
v_gene: TRBV23-1

CDR3aa: AWSLGGSSNEQF
j_gene: TRBJ2-1
d_gene: TRBD2
v_gene: TRBV30

CDR3aa: ASRKPGGEQY
j_gene: TRBJ2-7
d_gene: TRBD1
v_gene: TRBV6-1

CDR3aa: ASSIGAGADREQY
j_gene: TRBJ2-7
d_gene: NA
v_gene: TRBV19

CDR3aa: ASSRTESYEQY
j_gene: TRBJ2-7
d_gene: NA
v_gene: TRBV6-5

CDR3aa: ASSGTGRANQPQH
j_gene: TRBJ1-5
d_gene: TRBD1
v_gene: TRBV2

CDR3aa: ATGGGAREETQY
j_gene: TRBJ2-5
d_gene: NA
v_gene: TRBV5-5

CDR3aa: ASSQTGTSRDNEQF
j_gene: TRBJ2-1
d_gene: TRBD2
v_gene: TRBV4-1

CDR3aa: ASSIGTAPYEQY
j_gene: TRBJ2-7
d_gene: NA
v_gene: TRBV19

CDR3aa: ASSGQDKRAF
j_gene: TRBJ1-1
d_gene: NA
v_gene: TRBV9

CDR3aa: ASSSQGLVYNEQF
j_gene: TRBJ2-1
d_gene: TRBD2
v_gene: TRBV7-8

CDR3aa: ASSLDTGSYEQY
j_gene: TRBJ2-7
d_gene: NA
v_gene: TRBV11-2

CDR3aa: ASSYTSGSGYNEQF
j_gene: TRBJ2-1
d_gene: TRBD2
v_gene: TRBV6-5

CDR3aa: ASSGTRNTGELF
j_gene: TRBJ2-2
d_gene: TRBD2
v_gene: TRBV19

CDR3aa: ASSIGQLNTEAF
j_gene: TRBJ1-1
d_gene: NA
v_gene: TRBV19

CDR3aa: ASSLGPSGGEQY
j_gene: TRBJ2-7
d_gene: NA
v_gene: TRBV13

CDR3aa: AISVTGKPNEKLF
j_gene: TRBJ1-4
d_gene: NA
v_gene: TRBV10-3

CDR3aa: ASSRLSGNEQF
j_gene: TRBJ2-1
d_gene: NA
v_gene: TRBV27

CDR3aa: ASSKQGNEQY
j_gene: TRBJ2-7
d_gene: NA
v_gene: TRBV11-2

CDR3aa: AISVEGANTEAF
j_gene: TRBJ1-1
d_gene: TRBD1
v_gene: TRBV10-3

CDR3aa: TTAGSENIQY
j_gene: TRBJ2-4
d_gene: NA
v_gene: TRBV6-6

CDR3aa: ASGLARPGLAGTYNEQF
j_gene: TRBJ2-1
d_gene: TRBD2
v_gene: TRBV12-5

CDR3aa: ASSPRTGEDTEAF
j_gene: TRBJ1-1
d_gene: TRBD1
v_gene: TRBV11-3

CDR3aa: ASSLLPGNTEAF
j_gene: TRBJ1-1
d_gene: NA
v_gene: TRBV28

CDR3aa: ASRGDRGRDTEAF
j_gene: TRBJ1-1
d_gene: TRBD1
v_gene: TRBV2

CDR3aa: ASSRTDPSTDTQY
j_gene: TRBJ2-3
d_gene: NA
v_gene: TRBV5-1

CDR3aa: ASRISDSNQPQH
j_gene: TRBJ1-5
d_gene: NA
v_gene: TRBV19

CDR3aa: ASSERAGGPSGSPNEQF
j_gene: TRBJ2-1
d_gene: TRBD2
v_gene: TRBV6-1

CDR3aa: ASSILNRGTYEQY
j_gene: TRBJ2-7
d_gene: TRBD1
v_gene: TRBV19

CDR3aa: ASSDPKRADNYGYT
j_gene: TRBJ1-2
d_gene: NA
v_gene: TRBV2

CDR3aa: ASSFGLAGGSDTQY
j_gene: TRBJ2-3
d_gene: TRBD2
v_gene: TRBV7-9

CDR3aa: ATSGRRGSVGNTIY
j_gene: TRBJ1-3
d_gene: NA
v_gene: TRBV15